One and the same sample provided the 23 T cell receptor beta chains below, sequenced in a study of shared clonotypes between healthy human individuals. Using immunoSEQ multiplex PCR, the repertoire was profiled, and TCRdb retains in-frame clones only, with some absent. The data contain around 2.3 million clones, under 97% of them singletons. Sequencing was performed on naive CD4+ T cells sorted from blood. Subset defined: CD45RA+ positively selected. The receptors derive from a man between 18 and 29 years old in good health.

Regarding this clone: Other DNA sequences in the same sample also yield this CDR3. This chain links TRBV5-4 with TRBJ2-5; no reliable D call. V was clipped by 0 bases and J by 0 bases, with 6 bases between them. The CDR3 has 14 amino acids. From germline, CDR1 is SGHNT and CDR2 YYREEE (reference sequence). The CDR3, as DNA: TGTGCCAGCAGCTTGGGTCGCTACCAAGAGACCCAGTACTTC. Translation gives CASSLGRYQETQYF.

This chain links TRBV18 with TRBJ1-5; D gene ambiguous. CDR1 is KGHSH and CDR2 is LQKENI in the germline V gene. The CDR3 extends over 11 amino acids. Trimming removed 3 bases from V and 3 bases from J, with 0 bases in between. The DNA for the CDR3 is TGTGCCAGCTCACCCAATCAGCCCCAGCATTTT. Translation gives CASSPNQPQHF. The whole variable domain, remainder taken from reference TRBV18 and TRBJ1-5, is NAGVMQNPRHLVRRRGQEARLRCSPMKGHSHVYWYRQLPEEGLKFMVYLQKENIIDESGMPKERFSAEFPKEGPSILRIQQVVRGDSAAYFCASSPNQPQHFGDGTRLSIL.

For this clone: Other DNA sequences from this sample encode an identical CDR3 as well. The J gene is TRBJ2-5, the V gene TRBV5-4, with D tentatively TRBD2 (6 bases). V lost 0 bases and J 4 bases, leaving 10 bases between the germline ends. The CDR3 contains 14 residues. CDR1 and CDR2 (germline): SGHNT, YYREEE (reference sequence). CDR3 sequence: CASSLGGTGETQYF. The DNA of the CDR3 is TGTGCCAGCAGCTTGGGCGGGACTGGAGAGACCCAGTACTTC.

This chain connects TRBV6-1 to TRBJ1-6, with TRBD1 identical over 7 bases. The CDR3 loop spans 14 amino acids. Germline CDR1 MNHNS, CDR2 SASEGT. Trimming took 6 bases from V and 9 from J; bases not matched to a gene: 8. CDR3 loop: CASRPTGEASPLHF. The CDR3 DNA follows: TGTGCCAGCAGACCCACAGGGGAGGCTTCACCCCTCCACTTT.

This clone was recorded once. V usage is TRBV27 and J usage is TRBJ2-7; TRBD1 matches 9 bases. The germline gives CDR1 MNHEY, CDR2 SMNVEV (reference sequence). The trim removed 4 bases at V and 3 bases at J, leaving 4 bases unmatched. CDR3 length: 14 residues. This CDR3 is CASSSLGQGYEQYF. In nucleotides, the CDR3 is TGTGCCAGCAGTTCCCTGGGACAGGGCTACGAGCAGTACTTC.

The V and J genes are TRBV28 and TRBJ2-3, with 7 nucleotides matching TRBD2. V shed 7 bases and J 2 bases; nucleotides not matched to a gene: 9. Germline CDR1 and CDR2: MDHEN and SYDVKM. The CDR3 is 15 amino acids. For the CDR3, the DNA is TGTGCCAGCACCGAGGCTAGCGGCTTCACAGATACGCAGTATTTT. This sequence encodes CASTEASGFTDTQYF.

This sequence joins TRBV5-1 and TRBJ2-5, with D maybe TRBD2 (5 bases). The germline V gene has CDR1 SGHRS and CDR2 YFSETQ. Trimming stripped 7 bases from V and 5 bases from J, with 18 bases between. The length of the CDR3 is 14 residues. CDR3 sequence reads: CASRTGTPRETQYF. In DNA, the CDR3 is TGCGCCAGCCGGACGGGAACTCCAAGGGAGACCCAGTACTTC.

This chain joins TRBV5-6 and TRBJ2-7, with 8 bases matching TRBD1. The CDR3 runs to 15 residues. After removal of 0 bases from V and 3 bases from J, the junction contained 5 bases not matched to a gene. The V gene's germline CDR1 is SGHDT and CDR2 YYEEEE. The CDR3 loop reads CASSLAGTGGYEQYF. CDR3 sequence (DNA): TGTGCCAGCAGCTTGGCGGGTACAGGGGGCTACGAGCAGTACTTC.

The chain recombines TRBV5-1 with TRBJ1-2; maybe TRBD1 (5 bases). The CDR3 contains 16 residues. Germline CDR1 is SGHRS and CDR2 is YFSETQ. V dropped 4 bases and J dropped 5 bases, with 21 bases sitting between them. Here the CDR3 reads CASSPNGGQGGYGYTF. CDR3 bases: TGCGCCAGCAGCCCCAATGGAGGCCAGGGAGGATATGGCTACACCTTC.

This sequence joins TRBV9 and TRBJ2-3; D unclear. This CDR3 is 15 amino acids long. Trimming removed 0 bases from V and 1 base from J, with 9 bases in between. The V gene's germline CDR1 is SGDLS and CDR2 YYNGEE. The CDR3 DNA sequence: TGTGCCAGCAGCGTAGTCGACGAGCGCACAGATACGCAGTATTTT. Amino acid sequence: CASSVVDERTDTQYF.

V is TRBV18 and J is TRBJ2-7; 7 bases line up with TRBD2. From germline, CDR1 is KGHSH and CDR2 LQKENI. Trimming removed 3 bases from V and 4 bases from J; junction bases left unmatched: 6. This CDR3 region has 14 residues. CDR3 bases: TGTGCCAGCTCACCGGGACTACCAGTTTACGAGCAGTACTTC. Its protein is CASSPGLPVYEQYF. The complete variable domain, with remaining parts taken from reference TRBV18 and TRBJ2-7, reads NAGVMQNPRHLVRRRGQEARLRCSPMKGHSHVYWYRQLPEEGLKFMVYLQKENIIDESGMPKERFSAEFPKEGPSILRIQQVVRGDSAAYFCASSPGLPVYEQYFGPGTRLTVT.

The V call is TRBV6-5, the J call TRBJ2-1; maybe TRBD2 (6 bases). Trimming shortened V by 4 bases and J by 11 bases, and 24 bases separated the two germline ends. The CDR3 covers 16 residues. The germline V gene has CDR1 MNHEY and CDR2 SVGAGI. The CDR3 coding sequence is TGTGCCAGCAGTTCTTCCACCGGGACTCCCTCCTATAAGCAGTTCTTC. Protein: CASSSSTGTPSYKQFF.

Points on this clone: Different DNA sequences within this sample yield the same CDR3. The chain has TRBV11-2 and TRBJ2-7; 10 bases are shared with TRBD2. CDR1 and CDR2 from the germline V gene are SGHAT and FQNNGV. Germline trimming cut 5 bases from V and 2 bases from J; bases unmatched to any gene: 6. The CDR3 contains 15 residues. The CDR3 loop reads CASSPRTSGPYEQYF. Written as DNA, the CDR3 is TGTGCCAGCAGCCCCCGGACTAGCGGACCCTACGAGCAGTACTTC.

The chain employs TRBV25-1 and TRBJ2-5; 7 bases agree with TRBD1. Germline V gene lookup returns CDR1 MGHDK and CDR2 SYGVNS. With 10 bases clipped from V and 4 bases from J, the junction kept 6 bases outside the gene matches. CDR3 length: 12 residues. The CDR3 spells CATAGTVETQYF. The DNA of the CDR3 is TGTGCCACCGCCGGGACAGTAGAGACCCAGTACTTC.

Only one count was recorded for this clone. Other DNA sequences from this sample encode an identical CDR3 as well. The chain is built from TRBV5-1 and TRBJ1-6; D is uncertain. The CDR3 loop spans 16 amino acids. V was shortened by 5 bases and J by 0 bases, with 12 bases between the two germline ends. Germline V CDR1 and CDR2: SGHRS, YFSETQ. CDR3 coding DNA: TGCGCCAGCAGTTCTACGGGGAGCTCCTATAATTCACCCCTCCACTTT. Protein product: CASSSTGSSYNSPLHF.

Worth noting for this clone: Other nucleotide sequences from this sample produce the same CDR3. The rearrangement joins TRBV18 to TRBJ1-4, with D perhaps matching TRBD1 (5 bases). CDR1 and CDR2 from the germline V gene are KGHSH and LQKENI. The CDR3 sequence is 15 residues long. Trimming removed 2 bases from V and 0 bases from J, with 7 bases in between. CDR3 nucleotide sequence: TGTGCCAGCTCACCAACGGGGCCAACTAATGAAAAACTGTTTTTT. Translating gives CASSPTGPTNEKLFF.

The chain joins TRBV6-5 to TRBJ2-7, with a possible D match to TRBD1 (6 bases). The CDR3 has 14 amino acids. Between the trimmed V and J ends, which lost 8 bases and 1 base, there was a span of 15 bases. In germline, CDR1 is MNHEY, CDR2 SVGAGI. The CDR3 bases are TGTGCCAGCGGTAAGGGGGTGAGGTCCTACGAGCAGTACTTC. Its protein is CASGKGVRSYEQYF.

The chain recombines TRBV28 with TRBJ1-1; D is ambiguous. Germline V lookup: CDR1 MDHEN, CDR2 SYDVKM. CDR3 length: 12 amino acids. Trimming took off 9 bases at V and 7 bases at J, with 15 bases between the two ends. In nucleotides, the CDR3 is TGTGCCAGTCAACTAGCGCTAGGTGAAGCTTTCTTT. Protein product: CASQLALGEAFF.

For this clone: Other DNA variants within this sample encode the same CDR3. For the CDR3, the DNA is TGCAGTGCTAGGAGGGAAGAGCAGTACTTC. It yields the protein CSARREEQYF. The gene calls are TRBV20-1 and TRBJ2-7; D is possibly TRBD2 (5 bases). The V and J ends lost 3 bases and 7 bases respectively, with 7 bases between them. Per germline, CDR1 DFQATT and CDR2 SNEGSKA (reference sequence). This CDR3 comprises 10 residues.

V is TRBV5-1 and J is TRBJ1-1, with TRBD1 matching over 10 bases. CDR1 and CDR2 (germline): SGHRS, YFSETQ. The length of the CDR3 is 13 residues. The V segment lost 5 bases and the J segment 4 bases; nucleotides outside the gene matches: 2. CDR3 bases: TGCGCCAGCAGAGGGACAGGGGTCACTGAAGCTTTCTTT. It translates to CASRGTGVTEAFF.

V and J are TRBV2 and TRBJ2-2; 7 bases are a match to TRBD2. Trimming removed 0 bases from V and 6 bases from J; junction bases left unmatched: 4. CDR1 is SNHLY and CDR2 is FYNNEI in the germline V gene. CDR3 length equals 15 residues. The CDR3 region is CASSEAGGPSGELFF. The CDR3 DNA reads TGTGCCAGCAGTGAAGCGGGAGGGCCATCCGGGGAGCTGTTTTTT.

The V call is TRBV6-1, the J call TRBJ2-3, with D unclear. Germline V CDR1 and CDR2: MNHNS, SASEGT. This CDR3 spans 13 amino acids. Deletions cut 7 bases from V and 5 bases from J, with 13 bases between. The CDR3 sequence: CASIGRPKDTQYF. In DNA, the CDR3 is TGTGCCAGCATCGGGCGGCCCAAAGATACGCAGTATTTT.

This chain connects TRBV9 to TRBJ1-1, with D tentatively TRBD1 (5 bases). This CDR3 has 14 residues. Trimming removed 4 bases from V and 3 bases from J, with 13 bases in between. CDR1 and CDR2 from the germline V gene are SGDLS and YYNGEE. The CDR3 sequence: CASSPQTVYTEAFF. The CDR3 DNA sequence: TGTGCCAGCAGCCCCCAGACAGTCTACACTGAAGCTTTCTTT.